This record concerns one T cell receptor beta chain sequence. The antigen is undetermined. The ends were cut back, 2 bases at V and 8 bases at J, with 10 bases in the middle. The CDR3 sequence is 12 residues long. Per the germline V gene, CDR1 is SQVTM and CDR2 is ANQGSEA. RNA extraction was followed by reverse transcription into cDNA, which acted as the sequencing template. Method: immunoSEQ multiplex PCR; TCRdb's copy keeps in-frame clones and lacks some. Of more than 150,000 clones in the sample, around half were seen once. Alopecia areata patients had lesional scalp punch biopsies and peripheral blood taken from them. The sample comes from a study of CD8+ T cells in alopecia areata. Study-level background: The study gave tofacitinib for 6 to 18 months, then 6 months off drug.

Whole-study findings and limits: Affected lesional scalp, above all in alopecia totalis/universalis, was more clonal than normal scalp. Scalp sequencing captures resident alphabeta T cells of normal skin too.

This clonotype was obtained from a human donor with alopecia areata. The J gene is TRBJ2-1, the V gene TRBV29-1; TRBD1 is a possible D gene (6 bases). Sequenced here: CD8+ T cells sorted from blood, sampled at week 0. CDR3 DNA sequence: TGCAGCGTTGAATACAGGGATGATGAGCAGTTCTTC. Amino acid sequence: CSVEYRDDEQFF.